This T cell receptor beta chain was captured in a study of cytomegalovirus exposure and HLA in healthy donors. In germline, CDR1 is SGHNT, CDR2 YYREEE (reference sequence). This CDR3 has 14 amino acids. The trim removed 4 bases at V and 6 bases at J, leaving 4 bases unmatched. The PCR was carried out with 60 Vbeta primers and 13 Jbeta primers. Study processing details: In a later analysis, some 10 million of 75 million to 90 million unique beta chains occurred in at least two donors. Measured with immunoSEQ multiplex PCR; TCRdb has only the in-frame clones, and not every one. From that table come the V and J calls and clone size; the DNA was used to work out D and trimming. The sample lists roughly 190,000 clones; roughly 75% were seen once.

The receptor's source is a man aged 25-45 years in good health and CMV-seropositive. Sequencing was carried out using PBMCs. This chain joins TRBV5-4 and TRBJ1-5; 10 nucleotides align to TRBD1. CDR3 sequence (DNA): TGTGCCAGCAGCGACGGGACAGGGGTTCAGCCCCAGCATTTT. As protein: CASSDGTGVQPQHF.